This T cell receptor (beta chain) emerged from a study of blood T cell repertoires in COVID-19. The junction had 4 bases not matched to a gene; V was cut back by 1 base and J by 0 bases. CDR1 is SGHDN and CDR2 is FVKESK in the germline V gene. The CDR3 extends over 16 amino acids. In the source study's methods: Estimation of nucleated cell counts was performed using reference gene primer amplification. Measured with immunoSEQ multiplex PCR; TCRdb has only the in-frame clones, and not every one. From that table come the V and J calls and clone size; the DNA was used to work out D and trimming. The sample records about 180,000 clones, 75% to 90% being singletons.

J is TRBJ2-3 and V is TRBV14, with 7 nucleotides matching TRBD2. This receptor was identified in a woman aged 40 to 55 with acute COVID-19. The specimen sequenced was PBMCs or T cells enriched from blood (not recorded which). The CDR3 region is CASSQGPAGSTDTQYF. CDR3 DNA sequence: TGTGCCAGCAGCCAAGGACCAGCGGGGAGCACAGATACGCAGTATTTT.